One and the same sample provided the 9 T cell receptor beta chains below, sequenced in a study of control samples from healthy donors and cancer patients. TCRdb's copy holds only in-frame clones and misses some; the assay was immunoSEQ multiplex PCR. The repertoire has 150,000 or so clones, 90% to 95% of them found once; the top ten carry roughly 5.5%. The sample comprised blood. These receptors came from a man between 18 and 29 years old in good health.

The genes are TRBV11-1 and TRBJ2-5; 7 bases line up with TRBD2. CDR3 size: 14 residues. The V and J ends lost 7 bases and 5 bases, in that order; junction bases with no gene match: 10. The germline V gene has CDR1 SGHAT and CDR2 FQDESV (reference sequence). The CDR3 region has the DNA TGTGCCAGCAACCCGGGGGGACGGGAGGAGACCCAGTACTTC. Translated, it gives CASNPGGREETQYF.

The rearrangement links TRBV2 to TRBJ1-5, with D tentatively TRBD1 (5 bases). This CDR3 has 13 residues. V lost 7 bases and J lost 3, with 10 bases in between. Looked up from germline, CDR1 is SNHLY and CDR2 is FYNNEI. DNA of the CDR3: TGTGCCAGCATCGTGGGGGACAATCAGCCCCAGCATTTT. It yields the protein CASIVGDNQPQHF.

The J gene is TRBJ2-1, the V gene TRBV4-2, with 7 nucleotides matching TRBD2. Losses at the gene ends were 4 bases for V and 6 bases for J; bases not matched to a gene: 12. There are 16 residues in the CDR3. In germline, CDR1 is LGHNA, CDR2 YNFKEQ. The CDR3 reads CASSPTGGLAGNEQFF. CDR3 sequence (DNA): TGTGCCAGCAGCCCCACGGGGGGATTAGCGGGCAATGAGCAGTTCTTC.

The chain employs TRBV5-1 and TRBJ2-2; maybe TRBD1 (6 bases). CDR1 and CDR2 from the germline V gene are SGHRS and YFSETQ. The germline V and J ends were trimmed by 5 bases and 4 bases, with 21 bases remaining between them. The CDR3 covers 17 residues. This CDR3 is CASSRGIGLFGTGELFF. The CDR3 coding sequence is TGCGCCAGCAGTAGGGGGATTGGGCTGTTCGGCACCGGGGAGCTGTTTTTT.

The rearrangement uses TRBV6-5 and TRBJ1-5; no definite D call. The V gene's germline CDR1 is MNHEY and CDR2 SVGAGI. This CDR3 is built from 13 residues. The V gene lost 6 bases and the J gene lost 0 bases, with 6 bases spanning the gap. The DNA for the CDR3 is TGTGCCAGCAGCCCGTATAGCAATCAGCCCCAGCATTTT. Its protein is CASSPYSNQPQHF.

This chain connects TRBV10-3 to TRBJ1-5; weak D call: TRBD1 (6 bases). Deletions cut 0 bases from V and 0 bases from J, with 12 bases between. The CDR3 contains 17 residues. From germline, CDR1 is ENHRY and CDR2 SYGVKD. The chain's CDR3 is CAISESPQGYSNQPQHF. Here the CDR3 DNA reads TGTGCCATCAGTGAGTCCCCTCAGGGGTATAGCAATCAGCCCCAGCATTTT.

This sequence joins TRBV6-5 and TRBJ1-1; tentatively, D is TRBD1 (5 bases). Germline V gives CDR1 MNHEY, CDR2 SVGAGI. Trimming took 2 bases from V and 3 from J, leaving 10 bases between them. CDR3 length: 14 amino acids. CDR3: CASSYGTGDTEAFF. The CDR3 DNA reads TGTGCCAGCAGTTACGGGACGGGAGACACTGAAGCTTTCTTT.

This chain uses TRBV2 with TRBJ2-7, with 11 positions matching TRBD2. The germline CDR1 and CDR2 sequences are SNHLY and FYNNEI. Trimming removed 6 bases from V and 4 bases from J; junction bases left unmatched: 5. The CDR3 runs to 14 residues. The CDR3 loop reads CASRRLAGWYEQYF. As DNA, the CDR3 is TGTGCCAGCAGGAGACTAGCGGGGTGGTACGAGCAGTACTTC.

This chain connects TRBV7-6 to TRBJ2-5, with 12 bases that match TRBD2. CDR1 is SGHVS and CDR2 is FNYEAQ in the germline V gene. The CDR3 is 17 residues long. Losses at the gene ends were 4 bases for V and 4 bases for J; bases not matched to a gene: 10. The CDR3 loop is CASSSQRLAGVGETQYF. The CDR3 DNA reads as TGTGCCAGCAGCTCCCAGAGACTAGCGGGGGTGGGAGAGACCCAGTACTTC. Full variable domain (remainder filled in from reference TRBV7-6 and TRBJ2-5): GAGVSQSPRYKVTKRGQDVALRCDPISGHVSLYWYRQALGQGPEFLTYFNYEAQQDKSGLPNDRFSAERPEGSISTLTIQRTEQRDSAMYRCASSSQRLAGVGETQYFGPGTRLLVL.